This section outlines one TCR beta chain sequence together with its context. Some clones are missing from TCRdb's copy, which holds only in-frame ones; the method was immunoSEQ multiplex PCR. The sample contains more than 30,000 clones, 93% of which appear only once. This record comes from a study of T cell changes during pregnancy in multiple sclerosis. Trimming took off 6 bases at V and 5 bases at J, with 17 bases between the two ends. Germline V gives CDR1 WSHSY, CDR2 SAAADI. This CDR3 comprises 15 residues. The input for sequencing was CD8+ T cells from peripheral blood mononuclear cells, taken in the third trimester of pregnancy. V is TRBV10-2 and J is TRBJ2-1; no definite D call. The receptor's source is a female donor with multiple sclerosis, enrolled in a pregnancy study. The CDR3 DNA is TGCGCCAGCAGGGCAGCCCGACACCTTGACAATGAGCAGTTCTTC. It translates to CASRAARHLDNEQFF.